This section outlines one T cell receptor (beta chain) sequence together with its context. Its antigen is not identified. Amplified regions were TCR beta CDR3 sequences from RNA transcripts. Primed by the HTBI set, a first-round RT-PCR was run on the TCR CDR3. TCRdb ran MiXCR on the multiplex PCR reads and lists one entry per CDR3 protein. The table shows more than 250,000 distinct CDR3 sequences, with approximately 14% occurring only once. The data derive from a study of T cells in Graves' hyperthyroidism and ophthalmopathy. Diagnoses used clinical symptoms, serum thyroxine and TRAb, thyroid ultrasound and orbital computed tomography. Points from the study as a whole: In the analysis, a 13 V-J model separated ophthalmopathy from stable hyperthyroidism.

The TCR originated in a woman in her forties or fifties with Graves' hyperthyroidism that later progressed to Graves' ophthalmopathy. Sequenced sample: blood.

The DNA of the CDR3 is TGTGCCAGCAGGCAGGGGTGGAGCACTGAAGCTTTCTTT. Protein sequence: CASRQGWSTEAFF. The J gene is TRBJ1-1, the V gene TRBV6-2 or TRBV6-3; weak D call: TRBD1 (6 bases). The CDR3 contains 13 residues. Germline V gene sequence: CDR1 MNHEY, CDR2 SVGEGT. The V end lost 6 bases, the J end lost 4 bases, and 12 bases lay between the germline ends.